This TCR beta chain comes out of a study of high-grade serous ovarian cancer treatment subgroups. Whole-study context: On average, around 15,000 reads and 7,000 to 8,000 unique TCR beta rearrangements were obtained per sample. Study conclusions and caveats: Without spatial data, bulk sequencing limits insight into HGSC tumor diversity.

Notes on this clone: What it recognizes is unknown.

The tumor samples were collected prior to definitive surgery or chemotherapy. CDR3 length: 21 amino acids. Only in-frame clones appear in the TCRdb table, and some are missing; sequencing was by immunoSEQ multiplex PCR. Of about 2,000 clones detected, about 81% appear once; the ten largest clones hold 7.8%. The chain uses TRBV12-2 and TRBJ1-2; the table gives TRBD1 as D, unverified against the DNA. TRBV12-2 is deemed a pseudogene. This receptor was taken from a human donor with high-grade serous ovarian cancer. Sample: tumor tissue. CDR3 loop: CASRLVSHEEGQDRGEDGYTF. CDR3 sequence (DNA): TGTGCAAGTCGCTTAGTAAGCCACGAGGAGGGCCAAGACAGGGGTGAAGATGGCTACACCTTC.